This TCR beta chain is drawn from a study of early T cells in non-severe SARS-CoV-2 infection. CDR1 and CDR2 (germline): SGHRS, YFSETQ. V shed 2 bases, J shed 2 bases, and the junction held 5 bases outside the gene matches. The CDR3 spans 15 residues. Each cDNA molecule carried a unique molecular identifier. MiXCR, run by TCRdb on the 5' RACE reads, gives a single entry per CDR3 protein. The sample lists 40,000 to 45,000 distinct CDR3 sequences, around 6.1% occurring once. The sample holds a few counts of this clonotype. This chain joins TRBV5-1 and TRBJ2-5; 8 nucleotides align to TRBD2. Here the sequenced sample was whole blood, taken at baseline. The clonotype was recovered from an adult who was a healthcare worker with PCR-confirmed SARS-CoV-2 infection or an uninfected control (not recorded which). CDR3 region: CASSLAAGEQETQYF. The CDR3 DNA follows: TGCGCCAGCAGCTTAGCAGCGGGAGAACAAGAGACCCAGTACTTC.